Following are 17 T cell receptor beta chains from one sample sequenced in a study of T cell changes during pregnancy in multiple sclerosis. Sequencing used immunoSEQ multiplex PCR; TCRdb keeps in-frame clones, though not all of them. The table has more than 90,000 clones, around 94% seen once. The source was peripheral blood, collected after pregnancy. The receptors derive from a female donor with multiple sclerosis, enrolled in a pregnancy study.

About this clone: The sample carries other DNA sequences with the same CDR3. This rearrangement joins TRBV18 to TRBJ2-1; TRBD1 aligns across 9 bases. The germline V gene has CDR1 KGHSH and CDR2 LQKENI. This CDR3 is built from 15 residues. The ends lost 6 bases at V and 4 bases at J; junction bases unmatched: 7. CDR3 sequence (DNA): TGTGCCAGCTCTCCCGGGACAGGGACTTACAATGAGCAGTTCTTC. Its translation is CASSPGTGTYNEQFF. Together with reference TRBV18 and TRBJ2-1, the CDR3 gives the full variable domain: NAGVMQNPRHLVRRRGQEARLRCSPMKGHSHVYWYRQLPEEGLKFMVYLQKENIIDESGMPKERFSAEFPKEGPSILRIQQVVRGDSAAYFCASSPGTGTYNEQFFGPGTRLTVL.

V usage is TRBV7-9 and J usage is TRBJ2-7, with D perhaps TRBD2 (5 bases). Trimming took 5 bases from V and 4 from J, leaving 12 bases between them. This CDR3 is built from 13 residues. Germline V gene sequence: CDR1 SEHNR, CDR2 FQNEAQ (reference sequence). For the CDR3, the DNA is TGTGCCAGCAGCCCAGTTCGGGGATACGAGCAGTACTTC. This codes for CASSPVRGYEQYF.

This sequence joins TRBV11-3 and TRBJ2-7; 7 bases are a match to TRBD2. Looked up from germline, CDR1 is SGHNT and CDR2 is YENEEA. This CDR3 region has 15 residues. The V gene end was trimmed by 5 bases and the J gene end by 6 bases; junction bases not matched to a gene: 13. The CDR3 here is CASSPGGSDGGEQYF. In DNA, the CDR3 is TGTGCCAGCAGCCCGGGGGGTTCGGACGGGGGCGAGCAGTACTTC.

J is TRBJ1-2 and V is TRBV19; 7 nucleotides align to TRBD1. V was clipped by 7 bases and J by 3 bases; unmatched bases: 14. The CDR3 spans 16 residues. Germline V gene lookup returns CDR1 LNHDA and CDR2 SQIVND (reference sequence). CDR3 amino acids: CASTPHLGTADYGYTF. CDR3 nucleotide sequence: TGTGCCAGTACCCCTCATCTCGGGACAGCCGACTATGGCTACACCTTC.

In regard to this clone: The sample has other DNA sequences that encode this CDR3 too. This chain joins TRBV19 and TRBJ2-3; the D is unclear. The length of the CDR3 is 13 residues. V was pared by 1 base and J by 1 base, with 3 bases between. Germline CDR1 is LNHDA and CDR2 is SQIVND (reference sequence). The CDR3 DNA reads TGTGCCAGTAGTATAGCAGGCACAGATACGCAGTATTTT. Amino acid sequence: CASSIAGTDTQYF.

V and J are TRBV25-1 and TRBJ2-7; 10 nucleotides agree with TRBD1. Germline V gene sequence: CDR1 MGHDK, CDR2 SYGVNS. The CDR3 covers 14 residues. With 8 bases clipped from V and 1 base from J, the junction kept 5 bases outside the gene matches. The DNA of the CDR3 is TGTGCCAGCTATGGGACAGGGGTTTCCTACGAGCAGTACTTC. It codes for CASYGTGVSYEQYF.

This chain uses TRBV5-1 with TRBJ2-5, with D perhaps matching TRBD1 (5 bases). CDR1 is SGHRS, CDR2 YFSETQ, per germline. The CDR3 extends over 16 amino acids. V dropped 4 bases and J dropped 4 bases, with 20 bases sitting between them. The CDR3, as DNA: TGCGCCAGCAGCACCCCACAGTTACTAAGGGGAGAGACCCAGTACTTC. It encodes CASSTPQLLRGETQYF.

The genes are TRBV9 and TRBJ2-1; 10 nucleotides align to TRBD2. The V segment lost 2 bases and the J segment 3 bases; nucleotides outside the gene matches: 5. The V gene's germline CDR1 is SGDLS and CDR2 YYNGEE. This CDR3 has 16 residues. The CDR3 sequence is CASSVSGGAIYNEQFF. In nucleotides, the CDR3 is TGTGCCAGCAGCGTGAGCGGGGGGGCAATCTACAATGAGCAGTTCTTC.

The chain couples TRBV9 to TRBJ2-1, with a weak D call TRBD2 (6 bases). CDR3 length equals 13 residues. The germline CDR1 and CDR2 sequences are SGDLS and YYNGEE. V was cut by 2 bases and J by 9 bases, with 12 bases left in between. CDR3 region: CASSVSVGGEQFF. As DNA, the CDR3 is TGTGCCAGCAGCGTCTCCGTGGGGGGTGAGCAGTTCTTC.

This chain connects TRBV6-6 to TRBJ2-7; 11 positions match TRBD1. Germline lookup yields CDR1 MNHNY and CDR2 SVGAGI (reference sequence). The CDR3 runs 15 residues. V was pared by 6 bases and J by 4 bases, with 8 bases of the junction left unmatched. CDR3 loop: CASRKGQGDPYEQYF. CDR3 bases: TGTGCCAGCAGAAAGGGACAGGGGGACCCTTACGAGCAGTACTTC.

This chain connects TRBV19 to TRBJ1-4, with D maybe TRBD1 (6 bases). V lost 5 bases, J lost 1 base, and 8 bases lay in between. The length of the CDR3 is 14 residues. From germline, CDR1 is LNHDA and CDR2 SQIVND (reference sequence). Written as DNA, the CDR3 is TGTGCCAGTAGTTTACAGGGAACTAATGAAAAACTGTTTTTT. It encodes CASSLQGTNEKLFF.

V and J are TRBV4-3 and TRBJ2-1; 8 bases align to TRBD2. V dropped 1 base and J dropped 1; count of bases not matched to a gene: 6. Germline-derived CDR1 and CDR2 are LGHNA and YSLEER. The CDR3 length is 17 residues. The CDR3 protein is CASSQVRGESSYNEQFF. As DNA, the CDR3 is TGCGCCAGCAGCCAAGTGCGGGGGGAAAGTTCCTACAATGAGCAGTTCTTC.

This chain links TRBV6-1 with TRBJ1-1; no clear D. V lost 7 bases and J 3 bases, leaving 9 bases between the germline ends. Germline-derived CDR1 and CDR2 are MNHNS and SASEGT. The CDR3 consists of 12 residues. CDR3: CASIRRDTEAFF. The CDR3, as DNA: TGTGCCAGCATACGACGGGACACTGAAGCTTTCTTT.

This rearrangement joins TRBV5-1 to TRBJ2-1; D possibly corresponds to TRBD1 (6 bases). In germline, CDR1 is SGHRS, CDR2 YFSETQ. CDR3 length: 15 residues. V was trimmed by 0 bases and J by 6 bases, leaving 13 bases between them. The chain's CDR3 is CASSLVPGEFNEQFF. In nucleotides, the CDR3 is TGCGCCAGCAGCTTGGTGCCAGGGGAGTTCAATGAGCAGTTCTTC.

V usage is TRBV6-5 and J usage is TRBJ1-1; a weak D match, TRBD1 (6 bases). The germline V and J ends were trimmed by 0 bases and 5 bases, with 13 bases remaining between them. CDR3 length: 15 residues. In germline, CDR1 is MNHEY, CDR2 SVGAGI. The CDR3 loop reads CASSYSAGADTEAFF. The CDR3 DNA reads TGTGCCAGCAGTTACTCGGCAGGGGCCGATACTGAAGCTTTCTTT.

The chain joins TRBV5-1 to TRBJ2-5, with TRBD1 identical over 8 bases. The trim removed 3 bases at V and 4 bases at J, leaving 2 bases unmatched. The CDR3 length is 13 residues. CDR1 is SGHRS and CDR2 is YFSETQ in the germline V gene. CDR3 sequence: CASSSGQAETQYF. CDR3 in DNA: TGCGCCAGCAGCTCGGGACAGGCAGAGACCCAGTACTTC.

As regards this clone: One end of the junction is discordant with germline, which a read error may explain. The CDR3 nucleotides are TGTGCCTTGAGTAGCGGGGGGGCGGGCACCGGGGAGCTGTTTTTT. This gives the protein CALSSGGAGTGELFF. The rearrangement uses TRBV30 and TRBJ2-2, with 11 bases aligning to TRBD2. The CDR3 totals 15 residues. Germline V lookup: CDR1 GTSNPN, CDR2 SVGIG (reference sequence). Full variable domain (missing parts from reference TRBV30 and TRBJ2-2): SQTIHQWPATLVQPVGSPLSLECTVEGTSNPNLYWYRQAAGRGLQLLFYSVGIGQISSEVPQNLSASRPQDRQFILSSKKLLLSDSGFYLCALSSGGAGTGELFFGEGSRLTVL.